This TCR beta chain was captured by sequencing in a study of breast tumors, draining lymph nodes, adjacent tissues. This clonotype occurred many times. Samples came from axillary lymph nodes draining the breast cancer. This CDR3 has 15 amino acids. Germline-derived CDR1 and CDR2 are LGHDT and YNNKEL (reference sequence). V lost 4 bases and J lost 0, with 10 bases in between. A single record per CDR3 protein comes from TCRdb applying MiXCR to the multiplex PCR reads. The data contain 130,000 or so distinct CDR3 sequences, less than 25% of them singletons. The receptor comes from a female donor with breast cancer. Some clones in this sample may be carry-over from other donors' samples. This chain joins TRBV3-1 and TRBJ1-3; a possible D gene is TRBD1 (6 bases). The sequenced sample consisted of axillary lymph node tissue. The DNA for the CDR3 is TGTGCCAGCAGCCGAGGGGGGAACTCTGGAAACACCATATATTTT. Translation: CASSRGGNSGNTIYF.